The clone carrying this T cell receptor beta chain was seen at least ten times. Its specificity is not known. One entry per CDR3 protein, called by TCRdb with MiXCR from the 5' RACE reads. In the table there are tens of thousands of distinct CDR3 sequences, approximately 6.2% of which are singletons. This CDR3 is built from 14 residues. Germline V gene lookup returns CDR1 SGHKS and CDR2 YYEKEE (reference sequence). With V trimmed by 3 bases and J by 8 bases, 5 bases remained unmatched. The data stem from a study of neurological immune-mediated disorders. Sorted libraries were made with about 1 million CD4+ or CD8+ T cells. Overall study results and limits: One cluster of related CDR3 sequences contained, by phylogenetic grouping, the repertoires of 18 of 34 multiple sclerosis patients and formed a possible signature.

The rearrangement uses TRBV5-5 and TRBJ1-4, with 9 bases fitting TRBD1. The receptor's source is a woman in her late teens or twenties with multiple sclerosis. The source material was CD4+ T cells from blood. CDR3 residues: CASSWTGEGEKLFF. The CDR3 nucleotides are TGTGCCAGCAGCTGGACAGGGGAAGGGGAAAAACTGTTTTTT.